A single TCR beta chain is shown here with its context. The data were produced by immunoSEQ multiplex PCR, yet TCRdb's version contains in-frame clones alone and is incomplete. The sample includes more than 60,000 clones, 87% seen only once; the top ten take approximately 4%. The record originates from a study of OX40 agonist ivuxolimab in advanced cancers. Trimming cost V 6 bases and J 0 bases, with 9 bases left between them. CDR1 and CDR2 from the germline V gene are MNHEY and SMNVEV (reference sequence). The CDR3 extends over 14 amino acids. V and J are TRBV27 and TRBJ2-1, with D possibly being TRBD1 or TRBD2 (5 bases each). This sequence originates from an adult with an advanced solid tumor such as melanoma, head and neck, liver or kidney cancer. Here the sequenced sample was CD4+ or CD8+ T cells sorted from blood, taken in a trial of the OX40 agonist ivuxolimab. The CDR3 protein is CASRGESSYNEQFF. CDR3 nucleotide sequence: TGTGCCAGCAGGGGGGAGAGCTCCTACAATGAGCAGTTCTTC.